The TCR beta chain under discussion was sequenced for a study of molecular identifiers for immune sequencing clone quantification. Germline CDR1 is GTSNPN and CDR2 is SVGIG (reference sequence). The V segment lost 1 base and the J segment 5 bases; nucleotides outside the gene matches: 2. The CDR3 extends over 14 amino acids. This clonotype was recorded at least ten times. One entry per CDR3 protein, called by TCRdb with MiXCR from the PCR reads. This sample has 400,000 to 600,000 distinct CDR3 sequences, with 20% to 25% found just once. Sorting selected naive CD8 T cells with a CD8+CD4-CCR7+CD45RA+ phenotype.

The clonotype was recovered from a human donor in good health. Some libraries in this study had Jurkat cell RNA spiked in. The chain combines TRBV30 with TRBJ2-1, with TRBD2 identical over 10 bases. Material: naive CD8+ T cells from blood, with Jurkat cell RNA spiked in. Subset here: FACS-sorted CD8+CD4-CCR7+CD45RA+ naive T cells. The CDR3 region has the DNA TGTGCCTGGAGTGCAGGACTAGCGGACAATGAGCAGTTCTTC. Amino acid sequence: CAWSAGLADNEQFF.